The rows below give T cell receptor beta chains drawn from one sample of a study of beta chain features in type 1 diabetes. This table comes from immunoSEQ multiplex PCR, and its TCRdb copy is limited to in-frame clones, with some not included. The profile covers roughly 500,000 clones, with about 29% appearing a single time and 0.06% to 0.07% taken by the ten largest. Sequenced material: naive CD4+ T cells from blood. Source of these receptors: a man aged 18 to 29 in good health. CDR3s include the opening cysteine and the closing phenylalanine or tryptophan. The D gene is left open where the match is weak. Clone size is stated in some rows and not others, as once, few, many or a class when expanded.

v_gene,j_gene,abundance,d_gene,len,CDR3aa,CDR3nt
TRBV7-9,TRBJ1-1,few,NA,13,CASSFSGNTEAFF,TGTGCCAGCAGCTTTTCAGGGAACACTGAAGCTTTCTTT
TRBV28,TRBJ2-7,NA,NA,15,CASSDPATASYEQYF,TGTGCCAGCAGTGACCCAGCGACAGCCTCCTACGAGCAGTACTTC
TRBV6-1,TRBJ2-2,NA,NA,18,CASSDRYGGPTNTGELFF,TGTGCCAGCAGTGACCGATACGGGGGCCCCACGAACACCGGGGAGCTGTTTTTT
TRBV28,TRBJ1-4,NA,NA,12,CASSTGRGKLFF,TGTGCCAGCAGCACAGGGAGGGGAAAACTGTTTTTT
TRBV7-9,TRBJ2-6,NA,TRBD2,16,CASSGSGSQGANVLTF,TGTGCCAGCTCCGGTAGCGGGAGCCAGGGGGCCAACGTCCTGACTTTC
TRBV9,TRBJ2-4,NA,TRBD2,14,CASTSGSGKNIQYF,TGTGCCAGTACTAGCGGGAGCGGGAAAAACATTCAGTACTTC
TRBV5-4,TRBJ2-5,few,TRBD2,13,CASSRSGEETQYF,TGTGCCAGCAGCCGGAGCGGGGAAGAGACCCAGTACTTC
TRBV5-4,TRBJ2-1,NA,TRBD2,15,CASSPSGSSYNEQFF,TGTGCCAGCAGCCCTAGCGGGAGCTCCTACAATGAGCAGTTCTTC
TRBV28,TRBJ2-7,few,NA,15,CASSRRGSFPYEQYF,TGTGCCAGCAGCCGCAGGGGATCTTTTCCCTACGAGCAGTACTTC
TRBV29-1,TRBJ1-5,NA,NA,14,CSVQYGGSNQPQHF,TGCAGCGTACAATACGGGGGAAGCAATCAGCCCCAGCATTTT
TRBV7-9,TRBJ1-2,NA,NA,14,CASSPPLINYGYTF,TGTGCCAGCAGTCCCCCCCTGATAAACTATGGCTACACCTTC
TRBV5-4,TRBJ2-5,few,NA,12,CASRTDAETQYF,TGTGCCAGCAGAACGGACGCAGAGACCCAGTACTTC
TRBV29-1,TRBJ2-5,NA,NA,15,CSVPGWTHPGETQYF,TGCAGCGTTCCCGGGTGGACTCACCCGGGGGAGACCCAGTACTTC
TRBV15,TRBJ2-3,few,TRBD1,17,CATSREGGGTGTDTQYF,TGTGCCACCAGCAGGGAAGGAGGCGGGACAGGGACAGATACGCAGTATTTT
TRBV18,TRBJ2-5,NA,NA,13,CASSPGSLGTQYF,TGTGCCAGCTCACCAGGCAGTTTGGGGACCCAGTACTTC
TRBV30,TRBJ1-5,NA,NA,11,CASGRGQPQHF,TGTGCTTCGGGGAGGGGGCAGCCCCAGCATTTT
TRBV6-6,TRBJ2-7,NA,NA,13,CASRDTASYEQYF,TGTGCCAGCAGGGACACAGCTTCCTACGAGCAGTACTTC
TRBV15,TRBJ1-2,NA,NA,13,CATSRQTNYGYTF,TGTGCCACCAGCAGGCAGACTAACTATGGCTACACCTTC
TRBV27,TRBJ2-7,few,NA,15,CASSSAGSNPREQYF,TGTGCCAGCAGTTCCGCCGGGTCCAACCCACGCGAGCAGTACTTC
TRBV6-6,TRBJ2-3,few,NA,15,CASSGLGAFTDTQYF,TGTGCCAGCAGTGGCCTGGGCGCGTTCACAGATACGCAGTATTTT
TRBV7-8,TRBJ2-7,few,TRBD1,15,CASSIGRDRAHEQYF,TGTGCCAGCAGCATCGGGCGGGACAGGGCCCACGAGCAGTACTTC
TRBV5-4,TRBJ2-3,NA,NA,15,CASSLYLRGPDTQYF,TGTGCCAGCAGCTTGTACCTCAGGGGCCCAGATACGCAGTATTTT
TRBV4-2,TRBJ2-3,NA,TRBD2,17,CASSTLRGSGGTDTQYF,TGTGCCAGCAGCACGCTCCGCGGGAGCGGAGGCACAGATACGCAGTATTTT
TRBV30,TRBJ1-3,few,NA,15,CAWSVRRASGNTIYF,TGTGCCTGGAGTGTACGCAGGGCCTCTGGAAACACCATATATTTT
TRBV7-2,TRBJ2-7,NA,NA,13,CASSLNFPYEQYF,TGTGCCAGCAGCTTGAACTTTCCCTACGAGCAGTACTTC
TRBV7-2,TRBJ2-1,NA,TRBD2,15,CASSFIAGNNNEQFF,TGTGCCAGCAGCTTTATAGCGGGGAATAACAATGAGCAGTTCTTC
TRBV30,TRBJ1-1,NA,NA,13,CAWSRQSNTEAFF,TGTGCCTGGAGTCGGCAGAGCAACACTGAAGCTTTCTTT
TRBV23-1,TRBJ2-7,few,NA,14,CATLLCWEPYEQYF,TGCGCCACCCTGTTATGTTGGGAACCTTACGAGCAGTACTTC
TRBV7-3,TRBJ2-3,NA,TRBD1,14,CASSLDRAADTQYF,TGTGCCAGCAGCTTAGACAGGGCCGCAGATACGCAGTATTTT
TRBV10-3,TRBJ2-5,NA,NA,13,CAISEYTKETQYF,TGTGCCATCAGTGAGTACACAAAAGAGACCCAGTACTTC
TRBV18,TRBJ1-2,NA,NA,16,CASSPGATATENGYTF,TGTGCCAGCTCGCCCGGGGCGACTGCCACGGAAAATGGCTACACCTTC
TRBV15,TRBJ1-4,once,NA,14,CATSRQERGEKLFF,TGTGCCACCAGCAGGCAGGAAAGAGGAGAAAAACTGTTTTTT
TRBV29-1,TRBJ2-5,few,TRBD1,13,CSVVRTGAETQYF,TGCAGCGTAGTCCGGACAGGGGCAGAGACCCAGTACTTC
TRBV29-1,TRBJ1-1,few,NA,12,CSVGGSFYEAFF,TGCAGCGTTGGTGGCAGCTTTTATGAAGCTTTCTTT
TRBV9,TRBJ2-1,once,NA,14,CASSARTVSWEQFF,TGTGCCAGCAGCGCCAGGACAGTCAGCTGGGAGCAGTTCTTC
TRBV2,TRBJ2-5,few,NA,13,CASGEEQEETQYF,TGTGCCAGCGGAGAGGAACAGGAAGAGACCCAGTACTTC
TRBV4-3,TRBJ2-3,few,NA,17,CASSRYRGGTSTDTQYF,TGCGCCAGCAGCCGGTATAGAGGCGGAACTAGCACAGATACGCAGTATTTT
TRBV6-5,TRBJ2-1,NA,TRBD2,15,CASSSLAGGYNEQFF,TGTGCCAGCAGTTCTCTCGCGGGAGGCTACAATGAGCAGTTCTTC
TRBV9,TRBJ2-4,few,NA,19,CASSVLPLGAFEAKNIQYF,TGTGCCAGCAGCGTGCTGCCCCTAGGGGCATTCGAGGCCAAAAACATTCAGTACTTC
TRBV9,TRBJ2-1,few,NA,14,CASSVSGTYNEQFF,TGTGCCAGCAGCGTTAGCGGAACCTACAATGAGCAGTTCTTC